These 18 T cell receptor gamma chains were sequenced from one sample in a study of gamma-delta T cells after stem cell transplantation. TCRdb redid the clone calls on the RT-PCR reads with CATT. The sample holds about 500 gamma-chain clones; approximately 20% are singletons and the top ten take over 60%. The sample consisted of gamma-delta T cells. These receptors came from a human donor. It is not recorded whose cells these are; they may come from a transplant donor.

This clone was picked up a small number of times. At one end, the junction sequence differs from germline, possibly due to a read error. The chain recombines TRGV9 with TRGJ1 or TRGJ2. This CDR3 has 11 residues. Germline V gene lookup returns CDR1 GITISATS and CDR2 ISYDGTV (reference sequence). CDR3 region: CASWEGYKKLF. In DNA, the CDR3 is TGTGCCTCGTGGGAGGGCTATAAGAAACTCTTT.

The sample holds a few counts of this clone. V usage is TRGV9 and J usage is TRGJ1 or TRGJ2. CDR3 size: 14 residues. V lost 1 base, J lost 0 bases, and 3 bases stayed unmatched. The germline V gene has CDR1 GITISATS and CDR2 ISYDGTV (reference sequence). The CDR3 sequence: CALWEVSNYYKKLF. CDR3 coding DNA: TGTGCCTTGTGGGAGGTCTCGAATTATTATAAGAAACTCTTT.

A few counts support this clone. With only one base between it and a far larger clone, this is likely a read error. Written as DNA, the CDR3 is TGTGCCTTGTGGGAAAAAGAGTTGGACAAAAAAATCAAGGTATTT. It codes for CALWEKELDKKIKVF. The genes are TRGV9 and TRGJP. The CDR3 sequence is 15 residues long. Germline assignment: CDR1 GITISATS and CDR2 ISYDGTV (reference sequence).

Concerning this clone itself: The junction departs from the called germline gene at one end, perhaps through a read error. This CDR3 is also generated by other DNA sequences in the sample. CDR3 in DNA: TGTGCCTTGTGGGAGGCAGCGCAAGAGTTGGGCAAAAAAATAAAGGTATTT. Translating gives CALWEAAQELGKKIKVF. The V and J genes are TRGV9 and TRGJP. Germline assignment: CDR1 GITISATS and CDR2 ISYDGTV (reference sequence). This CDR3 is 17 amino acids long.

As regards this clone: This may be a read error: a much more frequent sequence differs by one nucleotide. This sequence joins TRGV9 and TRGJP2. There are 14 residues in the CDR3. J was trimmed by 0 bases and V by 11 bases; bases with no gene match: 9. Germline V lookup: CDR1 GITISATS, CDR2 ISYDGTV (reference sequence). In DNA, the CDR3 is TGTGCCTCGGGTCTCAATAGTAGTGATTGGATCAAGACGTTT. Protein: CASGLNSSDWIKTF.

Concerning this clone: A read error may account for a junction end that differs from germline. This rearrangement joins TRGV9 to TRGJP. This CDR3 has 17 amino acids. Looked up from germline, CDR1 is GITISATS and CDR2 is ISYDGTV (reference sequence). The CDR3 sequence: CALWEVSQELGKKSKVF. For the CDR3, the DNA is TGTGCCTTGTGGGAGGTGTCCCAAGAGTTGGGCAAAAAAAGCAAGGTATTT.

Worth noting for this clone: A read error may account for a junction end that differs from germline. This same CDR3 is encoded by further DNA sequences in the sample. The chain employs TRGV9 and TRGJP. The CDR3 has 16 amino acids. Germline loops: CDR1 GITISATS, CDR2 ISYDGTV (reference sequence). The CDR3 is CALWDRQGLGKKIKVF. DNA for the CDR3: TGTGCCTTGTGGGACAGGCAAGGGTTGGGCAAAAAAATAAAGGTATTT.

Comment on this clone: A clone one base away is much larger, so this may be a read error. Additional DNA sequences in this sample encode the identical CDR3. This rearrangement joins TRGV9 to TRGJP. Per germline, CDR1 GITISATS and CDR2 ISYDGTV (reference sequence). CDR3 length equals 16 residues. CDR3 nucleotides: TGTGCCTTGTGGGAGGTGCAGGAGTTGGGCAAAAAAATAAAGGTATTT. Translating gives CALWEVQELGKKIKVF.

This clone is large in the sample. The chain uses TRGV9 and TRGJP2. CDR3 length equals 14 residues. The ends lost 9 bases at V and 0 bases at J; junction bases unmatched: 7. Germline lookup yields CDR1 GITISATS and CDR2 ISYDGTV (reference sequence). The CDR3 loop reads CALGLNSSDWIKTF. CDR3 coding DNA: TGTGCCTTGGGTCTCAATAGTAGTGATTGGATCAAGACGTTT.

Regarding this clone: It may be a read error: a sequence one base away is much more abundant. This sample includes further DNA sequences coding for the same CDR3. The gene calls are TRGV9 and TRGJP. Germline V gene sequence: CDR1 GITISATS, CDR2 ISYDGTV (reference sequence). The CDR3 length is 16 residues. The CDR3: CALWELKELGKKIKVF. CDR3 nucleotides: TGCGCCTTGTGGGAGCTTAAAGAGTTGGGCAAAAAAATCAAGGTATTT.

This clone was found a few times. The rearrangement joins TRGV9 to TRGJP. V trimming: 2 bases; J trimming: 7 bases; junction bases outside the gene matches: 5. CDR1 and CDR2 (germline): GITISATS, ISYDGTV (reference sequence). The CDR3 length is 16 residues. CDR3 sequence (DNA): TGTGCCTTGTGGGAGGAGTTGGAGTTGGGCAAAAAAATCAAGGTATTT. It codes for CALWEELELGKKIKVF.

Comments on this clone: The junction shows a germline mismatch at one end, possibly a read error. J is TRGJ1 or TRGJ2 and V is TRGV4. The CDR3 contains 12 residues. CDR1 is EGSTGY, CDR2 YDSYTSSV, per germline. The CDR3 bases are TGTGCCACCTGGGACGCTCGAGATAAGAAGCTCTTT. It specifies CATWDARDKKLF.

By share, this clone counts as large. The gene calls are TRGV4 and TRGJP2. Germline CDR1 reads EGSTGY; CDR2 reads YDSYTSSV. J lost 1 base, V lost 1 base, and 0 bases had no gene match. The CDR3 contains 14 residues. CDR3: CATWDGSSDWIKTF. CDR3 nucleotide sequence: TGTGCCACCTGGGATGGTAGTAGTGATTGGATCAAGACGTTT.

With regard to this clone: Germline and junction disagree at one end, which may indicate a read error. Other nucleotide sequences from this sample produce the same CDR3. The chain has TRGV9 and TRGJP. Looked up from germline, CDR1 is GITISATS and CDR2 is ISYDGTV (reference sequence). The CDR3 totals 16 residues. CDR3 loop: CALWEVQELGKKIKVF. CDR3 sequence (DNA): TGTGCCTTGTGGGAGGTACAAGAGTTAGGCAAAAAAATCAAGGTATTT.

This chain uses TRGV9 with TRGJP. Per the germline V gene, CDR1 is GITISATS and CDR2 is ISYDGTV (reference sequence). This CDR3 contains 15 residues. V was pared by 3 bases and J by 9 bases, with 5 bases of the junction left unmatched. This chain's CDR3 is CALWETRLGKKIKVF. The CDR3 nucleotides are TGTGCCTTGTGGGAGACCCGGTTGGGCAAAAAAATCAAGGTATTT.

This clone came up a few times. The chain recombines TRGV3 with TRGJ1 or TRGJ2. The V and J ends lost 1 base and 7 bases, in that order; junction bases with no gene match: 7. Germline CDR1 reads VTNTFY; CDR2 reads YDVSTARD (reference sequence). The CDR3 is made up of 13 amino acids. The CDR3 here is CATWDSLGYKKLF. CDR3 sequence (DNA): TGTGCCACCTGGGACAGCCTCGGGTATAAGAAACTCTTT.

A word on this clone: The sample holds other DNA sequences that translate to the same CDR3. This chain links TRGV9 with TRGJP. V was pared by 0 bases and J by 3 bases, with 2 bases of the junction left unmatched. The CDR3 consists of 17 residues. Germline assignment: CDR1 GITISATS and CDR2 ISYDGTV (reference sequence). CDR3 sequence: CALWEVPQELGKKIKVF. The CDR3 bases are TGTGCCTTGTGGGAGGTGCCGCAAGAGTTGGGCAAAAAAATCAAGGTATTT.

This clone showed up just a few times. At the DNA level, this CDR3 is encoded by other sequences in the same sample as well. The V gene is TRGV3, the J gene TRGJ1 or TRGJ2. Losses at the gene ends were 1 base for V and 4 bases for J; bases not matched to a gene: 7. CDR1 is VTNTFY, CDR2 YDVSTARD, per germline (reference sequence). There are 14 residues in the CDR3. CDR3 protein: CATWDSPPYYKKLF. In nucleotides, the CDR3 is TGTGCCACCTGGGACAGTCCCCCCTATTATAAGAAACTCTTT.